This T cell receptor beta chain was obtained from a study of technical replicates of blood from a few donors (dated by TCRdb to the late 2010s). Library preparation used the immunoSEQ multiplex PCR assay. Entries here come from immuneACCESS through TCRdb and include only in-frame sequences with V and J called. Some clones fail to appear in such tables; in the studies checked, an unresolved V gene covers under half of the shortfall, and the cause of the remainder is unknown. The sample records around 84,000 clones, 98% of which are singletons. The ten most abundant clones make up approximately 0.15% of the sample. V is shortened by 2 bases, J by 2 bases, and the region joining them spans 10 bases. CDR1 is given as SGDLS and CDR2 as YYNGEE, both from the germline V gene. The CDR3, cysteine through phenylalanine, is 14 amino acids long. Only CDR3 DNA is held: 42 bases, read in frame from base 1. Concerning this clone: There is no known antigen for this receptor. No qualities accompany the bases; no much larger clone lies one base away.

The TCR comes from a human donor in good health. Sequenced sample: T cells isolated from PBMCs. The rearrangement joined TRBV9 to TRBJ1-2, with TRBD1 perhaps the D gene, on 6 matching bases. The CDR3 reads CASSVGGANYGYTF. The nucleotide sequence reads TGTGCCAGCAGCGTTGGGGGGGCAAACTATGGCTACACCTTC.